These T cell receptor beta chains were read from a single sample in a study of control samples from healthy donors and cancer patients. Using immunoSEQ multiplex PCR, the repertoire was profiled, and TCRdb retains in-frame clones only, with some absent. In the table there are 200,000 or so clones, 90% to 95% of which are singletons. The sample was blood. These receptors were collected from a man aged 45-60 years in good health. Each CDR3 is given with its conserved first and last residue. Each record gives: V gene, D gene, clone size, J gene, CDR3 length, CDR3 DNA, CDR3 protein. A D gene is named only where the DNA matches it firmly. The size entry is marked missing in some rows and otherwise reads once, few, many or a size class.

V: TRBV4-1
D: TRBD2
size: NA
J: TRBJ2-2
length: 16
DNA: TGCGCCACCTCATGGGGGGGGTTATCGAACACCGGGGAGCTGTTTTTT
CDR3: CATSWGGLSNTGELFF

V: TRBV11-3
D: NA
size: NA
J: TRBJ2-7
length: 13
DNA: TGTGCCAGCAGCTTAGGAGAGGCTGAGGAGCAGTACTTC
CDR3: CASSLGEAEEQYF

V: TRBV30
D: NA
size: few
J: TRBJ1-2
length: 14
DNA: TGTGCCTGGAGTGTAAATGCGAGGGACTATGGCTACACCTTC
CDR3: CAWSVNARDYGYTF

V: TRBV3-1/TRBV3-2
D: NA
size: NA
J: TRBJ1-1
length: 15
DNA: TGTGCCAGCAGCCAAGACACGGGGCCTGGCACTGAAGCTTTCTTT
CDR3: CASSQDTGPGTEAFF

V: TRBV6-5
D: TRBD2
size: NA
J: TRBJ2-5
length: 16
DNA: TGTGCCAGCAGTTACAGGCGGCGGGGGGCGTGGGAGACCCAGTACTTC
CDR3: CASSYRRRGAWETQYF

V: TRBV4-3
D: NA
size: NA
J: TRBJ2-2
length: 17
DNA: TGCGCCAGCAGCCAAGAATTACGACACCAGAACACCGGGGAGCTGTTTTTT
CDR3: CASSQELRHQNTGELFF

V: TRBV4-2
D: NA
size: NA
J: TRBJ1-2
length: 14
DNA: TGTGCCAGCAGTCAGGATGACAGACTTTATGGCTACACCTTC
CDR3: CASSQDDRLYGYTF

V: TRBV14
D: NA
size: NA
J: TRBJ2-3
length: 14
DNA: TGTGCCAGCAGTCCGAAGGGGACTACAGATACGCAGTATTTT
CDR3: CASSPKGTTDTQYF

V: TRBV3-1/TRBV3-2
D: NA
size: NA
J: TRBJ2-7
length: 12
DNA: TGTGCCAGCAGCCACTTGCATTACGAGCAGTACTTC
CDR3: CASSHLHYEQYF

V: TRBV5-1
D: TRBD1
size: once
J: TRBJ1-2
length: 13
DNA: TGCGCCAGCAGCTCAGGACAGGGGCCCGGCTACACCTTC
CDR3: CASSSGQGPGYTF

V: TRBV5-4
D: NA
size: NA
J: TRBJ2-1
length: 14
DNA: TGTGCCAGCAGCGCTCAAGAGGGTGTCCGTGAGCAGTTCTTC
CDR3: CASSAQEGVREQFF

V: TRBV19
D: NA
size: NA
J: TRBJ1-6
length: 15
DNA: TGTGCCAGTAGATCCGAGAGCTCCTATAATTCACCCCTCCACTTT
CDR3: CASRSESSYNSPLHF

V: TRBV27
D: TRBD2
size: NA
J: TRBJ2-3
length: 16
DNA: TGTGCCAGCAGTCACCCTAGCGGGGGGGGGACAGATACGCAGTATTTT
CDR3: CASSHPSGGGTDTQYF

V: TRBV19
D: NA
size: NA
J: TRBJ2-6
length: 17
DNA: TGTGCCAGTAGTGCGCGGAGGGGGGCCGCTGGGGCCAACGTCCTGACTTTC
CDR3: CASSARRGAAGANVLTF

V: TRBV24-1
D: TRBD1
size: NA
J: TRBJ2-1
length: 15
DNA: TGTGCCACCAGTGATTTCTACAGGGGTTACAATGAGCAGTTCTTC
CDR3: CATSDFYRGYNEQFF

V: TRBV24-1
D: NA
size: NA
J: TRBJ1-1
length: 13
DNA: TGTGCCACCAGGGGTGGGGGTTACACTGAAGCTTTCTTT
CDR3: CATRGGGYTEAFF

V: TRBV10-2
D: TRBD2
size: NA
J: TRBJ2-5
length: 15
DNA: TGCGCCAGCGGCGGTAGCGGGGGGAATCAAGAGACCCAGTACTTC
CDR3: CASGGSGGNQETQYF

V: TRBV2
D: TRBD1
size: NA
J: TRBJ2-5
length: 14
DNA: TGTGCCACCGGACAGGGGGCAATTCAAGAGACCCAGTACTTC
CDR3: CATGQGAIQETQYF

V: TRBV9
D: TRBD2
size: NA
J: TRBJ2-3
length: 15
DNA: TGTGCCAGCAGCGTAGGACTAGCCAGCACAGATACGCAGTATTTT
CDR3: CASSVGLASTDTQYF

V: TRBV18
D: TRBD1
size: NA
J: TRBJ1-4
length: 15
DNA: TGTGCCAGCTCACCAACGGGACAGTCTAATGAAAAACTGTTTTTT
CDR3: CASSPTGQSNEKLFF

V: TRBV7-2
D: NA
size: NA
J: TRBJ2-7
length: 15
DNA: TGTGCCAGCAGCTTAGAGTACAGCATACCCTACGAGCAGTACTTC
CDR3: CASSLEYSIPYEQYF

V: TRBV2
D: NA
size: NA
J: TRBJ1-2
length: 11
DNA: TGTGCCAGCGGAGGTAACTATGGCTACACCTTC
CDR3: CASGGNYGYTF

V: TRBV10-2
D: NA
size: NA
J: TRBJ2-2
length: 13
DNA: TGCGCCACCAGACGGGGTGGGACCGGGGAGCTGTTTTTT
CDR3: CATRRGGTGELFF

V: TRBV27
D: NA
size: once
J: TRBJ2-2
length: 16
DNA: TGTGCCAGCAGTGGGGCCCGGGGACGGGACACCGGGGAGCTGTTTTTT
CDR3: CASSGARGRDTGELFF

V: TRBV5-1
D: NA
size: NA
J: TRBJ2-2
length: 14
DNA: TGCGCCAGTAAGGAAGGGGGGAACACCGGGGAGCTGTTTTTT
CDR3: CASKEGGNTGELFF

V: TRBV6-1
D: TRBD1
size: NA
J: TRBJ1-2
length: 15
DNA: TGTGCCAGCAGTGAACTACAGGGGGGGGACTATGGCTACACCTTC
CDR3: CASSELQGGDYGYTF

V: TRBV4-3
D: NA
size: NA
J: TRBJ1-2
length: 14
DNA: TGCGCCAGCAGCCAAGAACGGGTGCTCTATGGCTACACCTTC
CDR3: CASSQERVLYGYTF

V: TRBV19
D: NA
size: NA
J: TRBJ1-2
length: 13
DNA: TGTGCCAGTAGAGAAAGAGCTAACTATGGCTACACCTTC
CDR3: CASRERANYGYTF

V: TRBV5-1
D: NA
size: once
J: TRBJ1-5
length: 15
DNA: TGCGCCAGCAGCTTGGAGGGGAATAGCAATCAGCCCCAGCATTTT
CDR3: CASSLEGNSNQPQHF

V: TRBV5-4
D: NA
size: NA
J: TRBJ1-3
length: 15
DNA: TGTGCCACGTATCGCGTGGGGGAATCTGGAAACACCATATATTTT
CDR3: CATYRVGESGNTIYF

V: TRBV4-2
D: NA
size: NA
J: TRBJ1-5
length: 18
DNA: TGTGCCAGCAGCCAACGTCAAACGAGATCCCCGAGCAATCAGCCCCAGCATTTT
CDR3: CASSQRQTRSPSNQPQHF

V: TRBV5-1
D: NA
size: NA
J: TRBJ2-5
length: 14
DNA: TGCGCCAGCAGCTTGGGTTCGGGGGTAGAGACCCAGTACTTC
CDR3: CASSLGSGVETQYF

V: TRBV5-4
D: NA
size: NA
J: TRBJ1-2
length: 14
DNA: TGTGCCAGCAGCTTGGTTGGGACATCTTCTGGCTACACCTTC
CDR3: CASSLVGTSSGYTF

V: TRBV5-1
D: NA
size: NA
J: TRBJ2-2
length: 17
DNA: TGCGCCAGCAGCCCCCACGGGGGGCCGATGAACACCGGGGAGCTGTTTTTT
CDR3: CASSPHGGPMNTGELFF

V: TRBV6-5
D: NA
size: NA
J: TRBJ2-7
length: 11
DNA: TGTGCCAGCAGCTTGAGCCACGAGCAGTACTTC
CDR3: CASSLSHEQYF

V: TRBV28
D: NA
size: NA
J: TRBJ1-5
length: 15
DNA: TGTGCCAGCAATCCAGGGGTTTTGGGCAATCAGCCCCAGCATTTT
CDR3: CASNPGVLGNQPQHF

V: TRBV7-9
D: NA
size: once
J: TRBJ1-4
length: 15
DNA: TGTGCCAGCAGCTATCCGGGACCAACTAATGAAAAACTGTTTTTT
CDR3: CASSYPGPTNEKLFF

V: TRBV2
D: TRBD2
size: once
J: TRBJ2-1
length: 15
DNA: TGTGCCAGCAGTGGGGGCGGGGGGACCTGGAATGAGCAGTTCTTC
CDR3: CASSGGGGTWNEQFF

V: TRBV27
D: NA
size: NA
J: TRBJ1-1
length: 15
DNA: TGTGCCAGCAGTTTTACAATGAGGCCGGGCACTGAAGCTTTCTTT
CDR3: CASSFTMRPGTEAFF

V: TRBV5-1
D: NA
size: NA
J: TRBJ2-3
length: 14
DNA: TGCGCCAGCAGTGGCGGACCTAGCACAGATACGCAGTATTTT
CDR3: CASSGGPSTDTQYF

V: TRBV20-1
D: NA
size: once
J: TRBJ2-7
length: 11
DNA: TGCAGTGCTAGAGTAGGGTACGAGCAGTACTTC
CDR3: CSARVGYEQYF

V: TRBV27
D: TRBD2
size: NA
J: TRBJ2-3
length: 16
DNA: TGTGCCAGCAGCCCATCACGGGGGGGAAGCACAGATACGCAGTATTTT
CDR3: CASSPSRGGSTDTQYF

V: TRBV14
D: NA
size: NA
J: TRBJ1-4
length: 16
DNA: TGTGCCAGCAGCCCAAACCTCGGGATATCTAATGAAAAACTGTTTTTT
CDR3: CASSPNLGISNEKLFF

V: TRBV4-2
D: NA
size: NA
J: TRBJ1-2
length: 16
DNA: TGTGCCAGCAGCCAAGTTGGCACAGGGACTAACTATGGCTACACCTTC
CDR3: CASSQVGTGTNYGYTF

V: TRBV12-5
D: NA
size: once
J: TRBJ1-2
length: 13
DNA: TGTGCTAGTGGTTTGGACGGACGCTATGGCTACACCTTC
CDR3: CASGLDGRYGYTF

V: TRBV29-1
D: NA
size: NA
J: TRBJ2-1
length: 13
DNA: TGCAGCGTTCTCCGGGGCAGCTACAATGAGCAGTTCTTC
CDR3: CSVLRGSYNEQFF

V: TRBV28
D: TRBD1
size: NA
J: TRBJ2-1
length: 15
DNA: TGTGCCAGCAGTGAATTGGACAGGGGATACAATGAGCAGTTCTTC
CDR3: CASSELDRGYNEQFF

V: TRBV4-2
D: NA
size: once
J: TRBJ1-6
length: 16
DNA: TGTGCCAGCAGCCAGGGAGGGGGGCTCTATAATTCACCCCTCCACTTT
CDR3: CASSQGGGLYNSPLHF

V: TRBV7-9
D: NA
size: NA
J: TRBJ1-5
length: 13
DNA: TGTGCCAGCAGCGTGCGGGGGGAGCAGCCCCAGCATTTT
CDR3: CASSVRGEQPQHF

V: TRBV15
D: TRBD1
size: NA
J: TRBJ1-1
length: 17
DNA: TGTGCCACCAGCAGAGGAGGGACAGGCAAGGGGAACACTGAAGCTTTCTTT
CDR3: CATSRGGTGKGNTEAFF

V: TRBV28
D: NA
size: NA
J: TRBJ2-7
length: 13
DNA: TGTGCCAGCAGTTTAGGCTTCTCCTACGAGCAGTACTTC
CDR3: CASSLGFSYEQYF

V: TRBV5-4
D: TRBD2
size: NA
J: TRBJ2-1
length: 16
DNA: TGTGCCAGCAGCTCTGGACAAGGGGAGGGCTACAATGAGCAGTTCTTC
CDR3: CASSSGQGEGYNEQFF

V: TRBV20-1
D: NA
size: NA
J: TRBJ1-2
length: 11
DNA: TGCAGTGGCGACAATAACTATGGCTACACCTTC
CDR3: CSGDNNYGYTF

V: TRBV7-3
D: TRBD2
size: NA
J: TRBJ2-1
length: 17
DNA: TGTGCCAGCAGCCCTAAAGCGGGGGGCCCTTTATACAATGAGCAGTTCTTC
CDR3: CASSPKAGGPLYNEQFF

V: TRBV3-1/TRBV3-2
D: NA
size: NA
J: TRBJ2-1
length: 15
DNA: TGTGCCAGCAGCCAAGACATAATCTCCTACAATGAGCAGTTCTTC
CDR3: CASSQDIISYNEQFF

V: TRBV7-8
D: TRBD2
size: once
J: TRBJ2-1
length: 16
DNA: TGTGCCAGCAGCTCCCCATCGGGAGGGTACTACAATGAGCAGTTCTTC
CDR3: CASSSPSGGYYNEQFF

V: TRBV18
D: NA
size: once
J: TRBJ1-5
length: 12
DNA: TGTGCCAGCTCACCTCTCAATCAGCCCCAGCATTTT
CDR3: CASSPLNQPQHF

V: TRBV12-3/TRBV12-4
D: NA
size: NA
J: TRBJ1-1
length: 13
DNA: TGTGCCAGCAGTTTGACCGCCCTCGGGGAAGCTTTCTTT
CDR3: CASSLTALGEAFF

V: TRBV18
D: TRBD1
size: NA
J: TRBJ1-4
length: 14
DNA: TGTGCCAGCTCACCGGACAGGCGGGATGAAAAACTGTTTTTT
CDR3: CASSPDRRDEKLFF

V: TRBV30
D: NA
size: NA
J: TRBJ1-4
length: 14
DNA: TGTGCCTGGGCTCTAGGTGGGGCTAATGAAAAACTGTTTTTT
CDR3: CAWALGGANEKLFF